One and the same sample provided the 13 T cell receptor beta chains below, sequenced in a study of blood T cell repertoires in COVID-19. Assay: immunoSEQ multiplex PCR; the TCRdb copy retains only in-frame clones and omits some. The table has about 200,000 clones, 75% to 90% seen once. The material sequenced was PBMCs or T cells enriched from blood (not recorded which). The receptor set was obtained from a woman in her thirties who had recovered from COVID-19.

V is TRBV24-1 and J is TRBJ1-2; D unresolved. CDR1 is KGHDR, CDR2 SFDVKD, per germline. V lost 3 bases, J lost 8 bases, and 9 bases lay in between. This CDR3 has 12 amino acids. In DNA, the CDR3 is TGTGCCACCAGTGATCTTCGGGAGGGCTACACCTTC. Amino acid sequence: CATSDLREGYTF.

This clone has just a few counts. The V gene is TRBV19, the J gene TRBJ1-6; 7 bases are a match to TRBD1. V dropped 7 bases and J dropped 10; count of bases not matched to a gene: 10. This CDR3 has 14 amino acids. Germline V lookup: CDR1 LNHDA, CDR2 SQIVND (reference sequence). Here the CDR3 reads CASKDQGVGSPLHF. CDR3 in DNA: TGTGCCAGTAAGGATCAGGGGGTCGGATCACCCCTCCACTTT. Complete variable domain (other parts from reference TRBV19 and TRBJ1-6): DGGITQSPKYLFRKEGQNVTLSCEQNLNHDAMYWYRQDPGQGLRLIYYSQIVNDFQKGDIAEGYSVSREKKESFPLTVTSAQKNPTAFYLCASKDQGVGSPLHFGNGTRLTVT.

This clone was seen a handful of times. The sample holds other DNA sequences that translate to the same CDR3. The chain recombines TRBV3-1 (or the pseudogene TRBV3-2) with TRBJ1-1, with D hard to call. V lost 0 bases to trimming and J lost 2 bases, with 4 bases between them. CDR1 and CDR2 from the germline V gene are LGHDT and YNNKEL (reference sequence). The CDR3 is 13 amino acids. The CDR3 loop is CASSQDLNTEAFF. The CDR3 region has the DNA TGTGCCAGCAGCCAAGACCTCAACACTGAAGCTTTCTTT.

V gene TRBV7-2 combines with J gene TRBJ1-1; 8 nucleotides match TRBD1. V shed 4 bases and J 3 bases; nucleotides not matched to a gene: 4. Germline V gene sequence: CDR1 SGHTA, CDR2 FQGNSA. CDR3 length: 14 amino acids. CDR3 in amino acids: CASSSRTGYTEAFF. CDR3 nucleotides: TGTGCCAGCAGCTCGCGGACAGGGTACACTGAAGCTTTCTTT.

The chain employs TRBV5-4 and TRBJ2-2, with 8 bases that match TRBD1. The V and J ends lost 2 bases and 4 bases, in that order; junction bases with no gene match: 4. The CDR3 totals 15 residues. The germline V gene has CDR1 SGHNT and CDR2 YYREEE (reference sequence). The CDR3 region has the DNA TGTGCCAGCAGCTTTTCCGGGACAGGCACCGGGGAGCTGTTTTTT. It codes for CASSFSGTGTGELFF.

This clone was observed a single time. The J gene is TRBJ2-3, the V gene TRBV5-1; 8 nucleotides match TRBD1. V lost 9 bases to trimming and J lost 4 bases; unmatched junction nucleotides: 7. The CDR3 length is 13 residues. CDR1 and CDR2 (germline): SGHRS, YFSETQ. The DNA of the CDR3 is TGCGCCACCTCGGACAGGGCTTCAGATACGCAGTATTTT. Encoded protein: CATSDRASDTQYF. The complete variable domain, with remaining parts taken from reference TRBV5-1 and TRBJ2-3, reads KAGVTQTPRYLIKTRGQQVTLSCSPISGHRSVSWYQQTPGQGLQFLFEYFSETQRNKGNFPGRFSGRQFSNSRSEMNVSTLELGDSALYLCATSDRASDTQYFGPGTRLTVL.

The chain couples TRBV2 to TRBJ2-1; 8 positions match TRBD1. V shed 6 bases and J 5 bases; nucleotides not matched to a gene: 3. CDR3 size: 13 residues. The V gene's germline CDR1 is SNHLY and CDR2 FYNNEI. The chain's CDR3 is CASSGQGDNEQFF. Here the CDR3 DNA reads TGTGCCAGCAGCGGACAGGGAGACAATGAGCAGTTCTTC.

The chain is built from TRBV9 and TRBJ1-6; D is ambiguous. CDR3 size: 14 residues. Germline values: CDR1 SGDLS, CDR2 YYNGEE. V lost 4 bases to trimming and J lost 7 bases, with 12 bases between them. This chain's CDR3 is CASSLLTGNSPLHF. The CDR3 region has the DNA TGTGCCAGCAGCCTCCTGACGGGAAATTCACCCCTCCACTTT.

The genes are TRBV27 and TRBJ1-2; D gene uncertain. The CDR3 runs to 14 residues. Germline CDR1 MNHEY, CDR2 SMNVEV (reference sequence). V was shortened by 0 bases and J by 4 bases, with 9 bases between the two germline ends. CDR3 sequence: CASSLSPWSYGYTF. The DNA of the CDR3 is TGTGCCAGCAGTTTATCTCCCTGGAGCTATGGCTACACCTTC.

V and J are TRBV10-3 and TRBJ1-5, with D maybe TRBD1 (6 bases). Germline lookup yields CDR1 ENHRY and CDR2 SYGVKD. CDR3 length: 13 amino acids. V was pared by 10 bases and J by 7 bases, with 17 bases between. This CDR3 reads CATRTAEGQPQHF. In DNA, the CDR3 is TGTGCCACCCGGACAGCCGAAGGCCAGCCCCAGCATTTT.

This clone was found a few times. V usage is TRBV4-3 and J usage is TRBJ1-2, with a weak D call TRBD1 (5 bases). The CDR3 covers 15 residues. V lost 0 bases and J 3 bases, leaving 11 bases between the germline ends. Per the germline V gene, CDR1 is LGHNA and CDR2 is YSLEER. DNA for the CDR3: TGCGCCAGCAGCCAAGATCTGGCAGGGTACTATGGCTACACCTTC. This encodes CASSQDLAGYYGYTF.

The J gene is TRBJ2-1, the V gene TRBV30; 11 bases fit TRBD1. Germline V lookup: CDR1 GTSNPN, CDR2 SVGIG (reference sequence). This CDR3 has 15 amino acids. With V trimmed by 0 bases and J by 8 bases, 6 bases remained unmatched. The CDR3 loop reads CAWSVGTGGGYEQFF. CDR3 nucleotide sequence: TGTGCCTGGAGTGTCGGGACAGGGGGAGGGTATGAGCAGTTCTTC.

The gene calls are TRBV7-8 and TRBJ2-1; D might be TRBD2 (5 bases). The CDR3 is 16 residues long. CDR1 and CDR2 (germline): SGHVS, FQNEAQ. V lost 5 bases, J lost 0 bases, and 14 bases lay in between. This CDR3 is CASSPSAVSSYNEQFF. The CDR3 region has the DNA TGTGCCAGCAGCCCTTCAGCGGTGAGCTCCTACAATGAGCAGTTCTTC.